A selection of T cell receptor beta chains follows, all from one sample in a study of T cell responses to AZD1222 COVID-19 vaccine. Clones were read by immunoSEQ multiplex PCR, and TCRdb kept only the in-frame ones, dropping some. In the table there are almost 55,000 clones, around 84% of which are singletons. The sample was peripheral blood, taken on day 0 of AZD1222 vaccination. These TCRs come from an adult in good health. The CDR3 runs from the conserved cysteine through the conserved F or W. A D gene is named only where the DNA matches it firmly. Expanded clones are given a class, and other clones once, few, many or no size at all.

clone_size: .; d_call: TRBD2; cdr3_length: 16; v_call: TRBV28; j_call: TRBJ2-7; cdr3_nt: TGTGCCAGCAGTTCCAGAGGGACTAGCGGACTCTACGAGCAGTACTTC; cdr3_aa: CASSSRGTSGLYEQYF
clone_size: .; d_call: .; cdr3_length: 16; v_call: TRBV7-9; j_call: TRBJ2-1; cdr3_nt: TGTGCCAGCAGCCCCATTGGGGGGAGGATAGGCAATGAGCAGTTCTTC; cdr3_aa: CASSPIGGRIGNEQFF
clone_size: .; d_call: .; cdr3_length: 16; v_call: TRBV7-2; j_call: TRBJ1-3; cdr3_nt: TGTGCCAGCAGCTTAGTTACGGTAGATAGTCGAAACACCATATATTTT; cdr3_aa: CASSLVTVDSRNTIYF
clone_size: .; d_call: .; cdr3_length: 13; v_call: TRBV12-3/TRBV12-4; j_call: TRBJ1-1; cdr3_nt: TGTGCCAGCAGCCTCACAGGGAACACTGAAGCTTTCTTT; cdr3_aa: CASSLTGNTEAFF
clone_size: .; d_call: .; cdr3_length: 13; v_call: TRBV2; j_call: TRBJ1-1; cdr3_nt: TGTGCCAGCAGTGAAGAAGTGGGCACTGAAGCTTTCTTT; cdr3_aa: CASSEEVGTEAFF
clone_size: .; d_call: TRBD1; cdr3_length: 22; v_call: TRBV19; j_call: TRBJ1-3; cdr3_nt: TGTGCCAGTAGTATAGGGCGACTGGGACAGGGCGAATCTAAAGGATCCGGAAACACCATATATTTT; cdr3_aa: CASSIGRLGQGESKGSGNTIYF
clone_size: .; d_call: .; cdr3_length: 16; v_call: TRBV19; j_call: TRBJ1-1; cdr3_nt: TGTGCCAGTACACTACCTTGGGGGGAGGTGAACACTGAAGCTTTCTTT; cdr3_aa: CASTLPWGEVNTEAFF
clone_size: .; d_call: .; cdr3_length: 14; v_call: TRBV7-2; j_call: TRBJ2-7; cdr3_nt: TGTGCCAGCAGCCTAAGTCGGCGGGTCTACGAGCAGTACTTC; cdr3_aa: CASSLSRRVYEQYF
clone_size: .; d_call: TRBD1; cdr3_length: 17; v_call: TRBV6-4; j_call: TRBJ2-3; cdr3_nt: TGTGCCAGCAGTGACTCACCAGGGGGCTTAGGCACAGATACGCAGTATTTT; cdr3_aa: CASSDSPGGLGTDTQYF
clone_size: .; d_call: .; cdr3_length: 13; v_call: TRBV7-8; j_call: TRBJ2-5; cdr3_nt: TGTGCCAGCAGCCGGACTATCGGGGAGACCCAGTACTTC; cdr3_aa: CASSRTIGETQYF
clone_size: .; d_call: .; cdr3_length: 13; v_call: TRBV30; j_call: TRBJ1-3; cdr3_nt: TGTGCCTGGAGGGGGTACTCTGGAAACACCATATATTTT; cdr3_aa: CAWRGYSGNTIYF
clone_size: .; d_call: .; cdr3_length: 15; v_call: TRBV3-1/TRBV3-2; j_call: TRBJ1-1; cdr3_nt: TGTGCCAGCAGCCAAAGTCTAGTAGTGAACACTGAAGCTTTCTTT; cdr3_aa: CASSQSLVVNTEAFF
clone_size: .; d_call: .; cdr3_length: 13; v_call: TRBV28; j_call: TRBJ1-1; cdr3_nt: TGTGCCAGCAGTGGGGGACATTACACTGAAGCTTTCTTT; cdr3_aa: CASSGGHYTEAFF
clone_size: .; d_call: .; cdr3_length: 14; v_call: TRBV6-5; j_call: TRBJ1-1; cdr3_nt: TGTGCCAGCAGTTACTCGGGGTTAGTCACTGAAGCTTTCTTT; cdr3_aa: CASSYSGLVTEAFF
clone_size: .; d_call: .; cdr3_length: 17; v_call: TRBV19; j_call: TRBJ1-3; cdr3_nt: TGTGCCAGTAGTTTTTCTCCCCCAGGAGGCTTTGGAAACACCATATATTTT; cdr3_aa: CASSFSPPGGFGNTIYF
clone_size: .; d_call: .; cdr3_length: 15; v_call: TRBV5-1; j_call: TRBJ2-4; cdr3_nt: TGCGCCAGCAGATCCCGGAGTGGTCCTGAAAACATTCAGTACTTC; cdr3_aa: CASRSRSGPENIQYF
clone_size: .; d_call: .; cdr3_length: 13; v_call: TRBV6-2/TRBV6-3; j_call: TRBJ1-5; cdr3_nt: TGTGCCAGCAGTTACTCGGAGAATCAGCCCCAGCATTTT; cdr3_aa: CASSYSENQPQHF
clone_size: .; d_call: .; cdr3_length: 15; v_call: TRBV9; j_call: TRBJ2-7; cdr3_nt: TGTGCCAGCAGCGTAGGGGTAGGGAATCACTACGAGCAGTACTTC; cdr3_aa: CASSVGVGNHYEQYF
clone_size: few; d_call: .; cdr3_length: 12; v_call: TRBV7-2; j_call: TRBJ1-2; cdr3_nt: TGTGCCAGCAGCTTAGGGGGTGGTGGCTACACCTTC; cdr3_aa: CASSLGGGGYTF
clone_size: .; d_call: TRBD1; cdr3_length: 12; v_call: TRBV7-8; j_call: TRBJ2-7; cdr3_nt: TGTGCCAGCAGCTTGACAGGGATTGAGCAGTACTTC; cdr3_aa: CASSLTGIEQYF
clone_size: .; d_call: TRBD1; cdr3_length: 16; v_call: TRBV4-2; j_call: TRBJ1-5; cdr3_nt: TGTGCCAGCAGCCAGGACCGGGGACAGGGGAAACAGCCCCAGCATTTT; cdr3_aa: CASSQDRGQGKQPQHF
clone_size: .; d_call: TRBD1; cdr3_length: 17; v_call: TRBV7-9; j_call: TRBJ1-4; cdr3_nt: TGTGCCAGCAGCCTGACGCTAGGGACAGGTCCTAATGAAAAACTGTTTTTT; cdr3_aa: CASSLTLGTGPNEKLFF
clone_size: .; d_call: .; cdr3_length: 15; v_call: TRBV5-1; j_call: TRBJ1-5; cdr3_nt: TGCGCCAGCAGCCCCGGCAGTGGGGTCAATCAGCCCCAGCATTTT; cdr3_aa: CASSPGSGVNQPQHF
clone_size: .; d_call: TRBD1; cdr3_length: 13; v_call: TRBV29-1; j_call: TRBJ1-1; cdr3_nt: TGCAGCGTTGGGGCAGGGGGGAACACTGAAGCTTTCTTT; cdr3_aa: CSVGAGGNTEAFF
clone_size: .; d_call: TRBD1; cdr3_length: 15; v_call: TRBV4-3; j_call: TRBJ2-7; cdr3_nt: TGCGCCAGCAGCCACCGACAGGGTAGCTCCTACGAGCAGTACTTC; cdr3_aa: CASSHRQGSSYEQYF
clone_size: .; d_call: .; cdr3_length: 21; v_call: TRBV12-2; j_call: TRBJ2-2; cdr3_nt: TGTGCAAGTCGCTCGAGCATCCCACCGGGACAGGGGATCTTGAACACCGGGGAGCTGTTTTTT; cdr3_aa: CASRSSIPPGQGILNTGELFF
clone_size: once; d_call: .; cdr3_length: 15; v_call: TRBV5-5; j_call: TRBJ1-6; cdr3_nt: TGTGCCAGCAGCTTGGCCCCCAGGGTGAATTCACCCCTCCACTTT; cdr3_aa: CASSLAPRVNSPLHF
clone_size: .; d_call: .; cdr3_length: 14; v_call: TRBV5-1; j_call: TRBJ1-4; cdr3_nt: TGCGCCAGCAGCACGTCTCCCCCTAATGAAAAACTGTTTTTT; cdr3_aa: CASSTSPPNEKLFF
clone_size: .; d_call: TRBD1; cdr3_length: 16; v_call: TRBV11-2; j_call: TRBJ1-1; cdr3_nt: TGTGCCAGCAGCTTACGACAGGGGGCTGGGAACACTGAAGCTTTCTTT; cdr3_aa: CASSLRQGAGNTEAFF
clone_size: .; d_call: .; cdr3_length: 12; v_call: TRBV28; j_call: TRBJ1-3; cdr3_nt: TGTGCCAGCAGTTTAGCTCAAAACACCATATATTTT; cdr3_aa: CASSLAQNTIYF
clone_size: .; d_call: .; cdr3_length: 15; v_call: TRBV6-5; j_call: TRBJ2-7; cdr3_nt: TGTGCCAGCAGCACGCTCCCAGGTACTTCCTACGAGCAGTACTTC; cdr3_aa: CASSTLPGTSYEQYF
clone_size: few; d_call: .; cdr3_length: 12; v_call: TRBV6-5; j_call: TRBJ1-5; cdr3_nt: TGTGCCAGCAGTTCGCCTAATCAGCCCCAGCATTTT; cdr3_aa: CASSSPNQPQHF
clone_size: few; d_call: .; cdr3_length: 15; v_call: TRBV12-5; j_call: TRBJ1-4; cdr3_nt: TGTGCTAGTGGTTCCCCCCCCGGGGGTGGTGAAAAACTGTTTTTT; cdr3_aa: CASGSPPGGGEKLFF
clone_size: .; d_call: .; cdr3_length: 14; v_call: TRBV5-1; j_call: TRBJ1-1; cdr3_nt: TGCGCCACCTCGACCGACGGGCAGGGCACTGAAGCTTTCTTT; cdr3_aa: CATSTDGQGTEAFF
clone_size: .; d_call: TRBD1; cdr3_length: 14; v_call: TRBV7-2; j_call: TRBJ2-5; cdr3_nt: TGTGCCAGCAGCGGCCAGGGGGCTCAGGAGACCCAGTACTTC; cdr3_aa: CASSGQGAQETQYF
clone_size: few; d_call: TRBD1; cdr3_length: 15; v_call: TRBV13; j_call: TRBJ2-5; cdr3_nt: TGTGCCAGCAGCTTAGGGGACAGGGGGTTGGAGACCCAGTACTTC; cdr3_aa: CASSLGDRGLETQYF
clone_size: .; d_call: .; cdr3_length: 12; v_call: TRBV20-1; j_call: TRBJ2-5; cdr3_nt: TGCAGTGCTAGTTCGGGAATGGAGACCCAGTACTTC; cdr3_aa: CSASSGMETQYF
clone_size: .; d_call: TRBD1; cdr3_length: 13; v_call: TRBV29-1; j_call: TRBJ1-5; cdr3_nt: TGCAGCGTGGGACAGGGGGGAGAACAGCCCCAGCATTTT; cdr3_aa: CSVGQGGEQPQHF
clone_size: .; d_call: .; cdr3_length: 14; v_call: TRBV28; j_call: TRBJ1-1; cdr3_nt: TGTGCCAGCAGTTTATCAAGGGGAGGGACTGAAGCTTTCTTT; cdr3_aa: CASSLSRGGTEAFF
clone_size: .; d_call: .; cdr3_length: 13; v_call: TRBV14; j_call: TRBJ2-2; cdr3_nt: TGTGCCAGCAGACGGCAAGACACCGGGGAGCTGTTTTTT; cdr3_aa: CASRRQDTGELFF
clone_size: .; d_call: .; cdr3_length: 15; v_call: TRBV4-2; j_call: TRBJ1-2; cdr3_nt: TGTGCCAGCAGCCAAGATAAAGGGGGGACTTATGGCTACACCTTC; cdr3_aa: CASSQDKGGTYGYTF
clone_size: .; d_call: .; cdr3_length: 13; v_call: TRBV7-9; j_call: TRBJ2-7; cdr3_nt: TGTGCCAGCAGCTTAGGGGGTATCTACGAGCAGTACTTC; cdr3_aa: CASSLGGIYEQYF
clone_size: .; d_call: TRBD1; cdr3_length: 17; v_call: TRBV6-6; j_call: TRBJ1-3; cdr3_nt: TGTGCCAGCAGTCCCCGACAGGGAGCGCCGACTGGAAACACCATATATTTT; cdr3_aa: CASSPRQGAPTGNTIYF
clone_size: .; d_call: .; cdr3_length: 13; v_call: TRBV2; j_call: TRBJ2-2; cdr3_nt: TGTGCCAGCAATACCGCGAACACCGGGGAGCTGTTTTTT; cdr3_aa: CASNTANTGELFF
clone_size: .; d_call: TRBD2; cdr3_length: 14; v_call: TRBV5-4; j_call: TRBJ2-7; cdr3_nt: TGTGCCACCTCACGCGGGACTAGCGCCTACGAGCAGTACTTC; cdr3_aa: CATSRGTSAYEQYF
clone_size: once; d_call: .; cdr3_length: 14; v_call: TRBV23-1; j_call: TRBJ2-3; cdr3_nt: TGCGCCAGCATCTGGGGTCTTAGCACAGATACGCAGTATTTT; cdr3_aa: CASIWGLSTDTQYF
clone_size: .; d_call: .; cdr3_length: 15; v_call: TRBV5-5; j_call: TRBJ2-2; cdr3_nt: TGTGCCAGCAGCTTCTTAGCGGCGGGAACCGGGGAGCTGTTTTTT; cdr3_aa: CASSFLAAGTGELFF
clone_size: .; d_call: .; cdr3_length: 13; v_call: TRBV5-1; j_call: TRBJ1-5; cdr3_nt: TGCGCCAGCAGTTGGCTCGGCAATCAGCCCCAGCATTTT; cdr3_aa: CASSWLGNQPQHF
clone_size: .; d_call: .; cdr3_length: 14; v_call: TRBV5-6; j_call: TRBJ1-1; cdr3_nt: TGTGCCAGCAGCTTTGTAGCCCGAGGCACTGAAGCTTTCTTT; cdr3_aa: CASSFVARGTEAFF
clone_size: .; d_call: .; cdr3_length: 14; v_call: TRBV19; j_call: TRBJ1-2; cdr3_nt: TGTGCCAGTAGTATAGATCCCGGATTCTATGGCTACACCTTC; cdr3_aa: CASSIDPGFYGYTF
clone_size: .; d_call: .; cdr3_length: 14; v_call: TRBV20-1; j_call: TRBJ2-7; cdr3_nt: TGCAGTGCTAGTCTCAGGGGAGCCTCCTACGAGCAGTACTTC; cdr3_aa: CSASLRGASYEQYF
clone_size: .; d_call: .; cdr3_length: 13; v_call: TRBV7-8; j_call: TRBJ1-4; cdr3_nt: TGTGCCAGCAGCTTAATGGTCGGGGAAAAACTGTTTTTT; cdr3_aa: CASSLMVGEKLFF
clone_size: .; d_call: .; cdr3_length: 16; v_call: TRBV19; j_call: TRBJ2-7; cdr3_nt: TGTGCCAGTAGGCCGGACCACCTCTCAATCCGGGGCGAGCAGTACTTC; cdr3_aa: CASRPDHLSIRGEQYF
clone_size: .; d_call: TRBD1; cdr3_length: 12; v_call: TRBV30; j_call: TRBJ1-1; cdr3_nt: TGTGCCTGGAGTGAGGGACAGGGTTCAGCTTTCTTT; cdr3_aa: CAWSEGQGSAFF
clone_size: few; d_call: .; cdr3_length: 15; v_call: TRBV12-5; j_call: TRBJ1-1; cdr3_nt: TGTGCTAGTGGCTCCCGCGGAGCTATGAACACTGAAGCTTTCTTT; cdr3_aa: CASGSRGAMNTEAFF
clone_size: .; d_call: .; cdr3_length: 13; v_call: TRBV5-6; j_call: TRBJ2-3; cdr3_nt: TGTGCCAGCAGCTTGGAAGGGGTTGATACGCAGTATTTT; cdr3_aa: CASSLEGVDTQYF
clone_size: .; d_call: .; cdr3_length: 13; v_call: TRBV10-2; j_call: TRBJ1-5; cdr3_nt: TGCGCCAGCAGGGAGGACGGCAATCAGCCCCAGCATTTT; cdr3_aa: CASREDGNQPQHF